One and the same sample provided the 5 T cell receptor beta chains below, sequenced in a study of cytomegalovirus exposure and HLA in healthy donors. A multiplex PCR was run with 60 Vbeta primers and 13 Jbeta primers. TCRdb's copy holds only in-frame clones and misses some; the assay was immunoSEQ multiplex PCR. This table has 150,000 to 200,000 clones, over 65% appearing once. Sequenced input: PBMCs. The receptors stem from a middle-aged man in good health and CMV-seropositive.

The chain has TRBV29-1 and TRBJ2-1, with a possible D match to TRBD2 (6 bases). This CDR3 spans 13 amino acids. With 5 bases removed from V and 9 bases from J, the gap between germline ends came to 17 bases. The germline gives CDR1 SQVTM, CDR2 ANQGSEA. Here the CDR3 reads CSVLGGTRVEQFF. The CDR3 region has the DNA TGCAGCGTTCTAGGAGGGACCCGCGTTGAGCAGTTCTTC.

This clone was detected a few times. The V gene is TRBV6-5, the J gene TRBJ1-2; 9 bases match TRBD1. Germline CDR1 MNHEY, CDR2 SVGAGI. Germline trimming cut 0 bases from V and 6 bases from J; bases unmatched to any gene: 5. The CDR3 length is 15 residues. The CDR3: CASSYSTQGADGYTF. The CDR3 bases are TGTGCCAGCAGTTACTCTACACAGGGGGCCGATGGCTACACCTTC.

This sequence joins TRBV10-3 and TRBJ1-1, with 8 bases identical to TRBD1. Germline trimming cut 7 bases from V and 4 bases from J; bases unmatched to any gene: 5. Germline assignment: CDR1 ENHRY and CDR2 SYGVKD. This CDR3 spans 13 amino acids. The CDR3 sequence is CAITGTGGTEAFF. The CDR3, as DNA: TGTGCCATCACCGGGACAGGAGGCACTGAAGCTTTCTTT.

The gene calls are TRBV30 and TRBJ2-7, with unresolved D. V lost 3 bases, J lost 2 bases, and 14 bases lay in between. CDR1 is GTSNPN, CDR2 SVGIG, per germline (reference sequence). CDR3 length: 14 residues. CDR3: CAWRPPPLPYEQYF. In nucleotides, the CDR3 is TGTGCCTGGAGACCACCGCCCCTACCCTACGAGCAGTACTTC.

The chain couples TRBV11-2 to TRBJ2-7; D might be TRBD1 (6 bases). CDR1 SGHAT and CDR2 FQNNGV come from the germline V gene. Between the trimmed V and J ends, which lost 2 bases and 9 bases, there was a span of 14 bases. The CDR3 runs 13 residues. DNA for the CDR3: TGTGCCAGCAGCTTACGCTCAGGGGTGCGGCAGTACTTC. It translates to CASSLRSGVRQYF. Full variable domain (rest looked up from reference TRBV11-2 and TRBJ2-7): EAGVAQSPRYKIIEKRQSVAFWCNPISGHATLYWYQQILGQGPKLLIQFQNNGVVDDSQLPKDRFSAERLKGVDSTLKIQPAKLEDSAVYLCASSLRSGVRQYFGPGTRLTVT.